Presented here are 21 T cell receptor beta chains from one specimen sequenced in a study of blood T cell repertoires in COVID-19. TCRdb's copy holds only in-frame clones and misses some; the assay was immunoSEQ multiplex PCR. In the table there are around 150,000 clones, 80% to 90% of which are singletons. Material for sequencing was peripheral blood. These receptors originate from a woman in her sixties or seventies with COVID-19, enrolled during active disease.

The CDR3, as DNA: TGTGCTAGTGGTTTGGTACAAGGGACAGCCTACAATGAGCAGTTCTTC. Its protein product is CASGLVQGTAYNEQFF. The chain employs TRBV12-5 and TRBJ2-1, with TRBD1 identical over 7 bases. CDR1 is LGHNT and CDR2 is FRNRAP in the germline V gene. CDR3 length equals 16 residues. J was trimmed by 2 bases and V by 0 bases; bases with no gene match: 4.

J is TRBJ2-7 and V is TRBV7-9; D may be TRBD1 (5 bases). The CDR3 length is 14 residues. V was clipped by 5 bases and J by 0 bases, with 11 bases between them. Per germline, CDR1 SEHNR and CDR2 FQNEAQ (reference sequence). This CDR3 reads CASSPRTSSYEQYV. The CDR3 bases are TGTGCCAGCAGCCCCCGGACAAGCTCCTACGAGCAGTACGTC.

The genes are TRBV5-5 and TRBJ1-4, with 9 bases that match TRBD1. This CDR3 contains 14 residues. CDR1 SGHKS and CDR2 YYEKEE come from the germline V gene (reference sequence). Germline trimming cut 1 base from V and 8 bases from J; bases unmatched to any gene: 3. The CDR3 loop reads CASSLWDREEKLFF. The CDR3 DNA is TGTGCCAGCAGCTTGTGGGACAGGGAGGAAAAACTGTTTTTT. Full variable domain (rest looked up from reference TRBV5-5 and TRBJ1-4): DAGVTQSPTHLIKTRGQQVTLRCSPISGHKSVSWYQQVLGQGPQFIFQYYEKEERGRGNFPDRFSARQFPNYSSELNVNALLLGDSALYLCASSLWDREEKLFFGSGTQLSVL.

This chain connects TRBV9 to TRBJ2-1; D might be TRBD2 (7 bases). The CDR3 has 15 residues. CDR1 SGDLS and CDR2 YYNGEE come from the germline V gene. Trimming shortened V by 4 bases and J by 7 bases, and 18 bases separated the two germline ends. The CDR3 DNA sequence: TGTGCCAGCAGCCCACGGGGGGCCTGGGAGAATGAGCAGTTCTTC. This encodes CASSPRGAWENEQFF.

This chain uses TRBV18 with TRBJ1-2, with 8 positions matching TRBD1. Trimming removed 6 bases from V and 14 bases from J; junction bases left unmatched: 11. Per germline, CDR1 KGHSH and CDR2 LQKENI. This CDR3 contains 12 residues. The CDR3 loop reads CASSRDRRGYTF. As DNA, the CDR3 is TGTGCCAGCTCTAGGGACAGGCGAGGGTATACCTTC. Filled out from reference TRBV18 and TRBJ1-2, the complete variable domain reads NAGVMQNPRHLVRRRGQEARLRCSPMKGHSHVYWYRQLPEEGLKFMVYLQKENIIDESGMPKERFSAEFPKEGPSILRIQQVVRGDSAAYFCASSRDRRGYTFGSGTRLTVV.

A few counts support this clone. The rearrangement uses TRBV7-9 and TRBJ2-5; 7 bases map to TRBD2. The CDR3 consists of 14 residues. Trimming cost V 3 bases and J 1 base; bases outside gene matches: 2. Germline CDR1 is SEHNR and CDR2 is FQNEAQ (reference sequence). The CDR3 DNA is TGTGCCAGCAGCTTGCGGGAGCGCCAAGAGACCCAGTACTTC. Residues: CASSLRERQETQYF.

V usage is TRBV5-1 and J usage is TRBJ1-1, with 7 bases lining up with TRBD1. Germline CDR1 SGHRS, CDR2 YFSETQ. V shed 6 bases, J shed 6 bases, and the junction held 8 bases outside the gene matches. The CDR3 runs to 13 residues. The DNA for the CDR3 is TGCGCCAGCAATCAGGGGGTGGGAGCTGAAGCTTTCTTT. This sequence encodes CASNQGVGAEAFF.

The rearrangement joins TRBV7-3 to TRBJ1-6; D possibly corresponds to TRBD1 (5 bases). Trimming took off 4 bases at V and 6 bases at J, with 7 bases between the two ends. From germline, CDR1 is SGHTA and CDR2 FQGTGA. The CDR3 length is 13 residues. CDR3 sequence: CASSYDSNSPLHF. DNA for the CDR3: TGTGCCAGCAGCTACGACAGTAATTCACCCCTCCACTTT.

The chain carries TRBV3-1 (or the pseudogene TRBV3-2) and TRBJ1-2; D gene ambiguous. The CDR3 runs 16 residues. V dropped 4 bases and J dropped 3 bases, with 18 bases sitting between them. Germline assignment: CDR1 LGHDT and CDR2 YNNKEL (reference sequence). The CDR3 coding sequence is TGTGCCAGCAGCCGAGGGCCCGGGCGGCAGGACTATGGCTACACCTTC. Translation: CASSRGPGRQDYGYTF.

In nucleotides, the CDR3 is TGCGCCAGCAGCTTGGCTCCAGGGGCGAGGGGGACTAATGAAAAACTGTTTTTT. Its protein product is CASSLAPGARGTNEKLFF. The chain couples TRBV5-1 to TRBJ1-4; perhaps TRBD1 as D (6 bases). The V gene lost 0 bases and the J gene lost 2 bases, with 17 bases spanning the gap. CDR1 is SGHRS and CDR2 is YFSETQ in the germline V gene. This CDR3 is 18 amino acids long.

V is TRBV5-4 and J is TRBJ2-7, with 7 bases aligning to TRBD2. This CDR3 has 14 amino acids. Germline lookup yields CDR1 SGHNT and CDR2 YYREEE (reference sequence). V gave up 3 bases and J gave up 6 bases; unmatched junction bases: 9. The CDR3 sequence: CASSWGGRAAEQYF. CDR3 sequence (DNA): TGTGCCAGCAGCTGGGGGGGGAGGGCCGCCGAGCAGTACTTC.

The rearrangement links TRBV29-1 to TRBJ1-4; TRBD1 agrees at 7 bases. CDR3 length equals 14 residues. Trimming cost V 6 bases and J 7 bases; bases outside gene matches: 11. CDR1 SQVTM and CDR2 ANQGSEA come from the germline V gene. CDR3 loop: CSVAIGGVGEKLFF. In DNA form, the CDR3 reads TGCAGCGTGGCTATAGGGGGCGTGGGTGAAAAACTGTTTTTT.

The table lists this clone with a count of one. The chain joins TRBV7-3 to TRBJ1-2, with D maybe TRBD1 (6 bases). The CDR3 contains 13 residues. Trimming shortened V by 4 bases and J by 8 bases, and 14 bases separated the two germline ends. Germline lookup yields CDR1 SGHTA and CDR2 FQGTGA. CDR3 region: CASSSVTGSGYTF. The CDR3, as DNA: TGTGCCAGCAGCTCCGTGACAGGCTCCGGCTACACCTTC.

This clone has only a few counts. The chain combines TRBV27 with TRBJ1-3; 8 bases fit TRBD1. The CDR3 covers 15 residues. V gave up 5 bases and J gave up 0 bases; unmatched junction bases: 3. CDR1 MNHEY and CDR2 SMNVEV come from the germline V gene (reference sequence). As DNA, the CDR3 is TGTGCCAGCAGTATAGACAGGGGCTCTGGAAACACCATATATTTT. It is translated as CASSIDRGSGNTIYF.

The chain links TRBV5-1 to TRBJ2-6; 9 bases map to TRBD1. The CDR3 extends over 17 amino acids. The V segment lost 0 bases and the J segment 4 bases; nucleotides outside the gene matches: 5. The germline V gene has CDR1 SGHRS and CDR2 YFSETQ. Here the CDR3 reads CASSLATGGSGANVLTF. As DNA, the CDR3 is TGCGCCAGCAGCTTGGCTACAGGGGGCTCGGGGGCCAACGTCCTGACTTTC.

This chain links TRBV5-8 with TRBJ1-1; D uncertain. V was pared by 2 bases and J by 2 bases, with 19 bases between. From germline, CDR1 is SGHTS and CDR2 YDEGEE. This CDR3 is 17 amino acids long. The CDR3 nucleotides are TGTGCCAGCAGCTTTAAGTTTACTAGGGTTTTTAACACTGAAGCTTTCTTT. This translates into CASSFKFTRVFNTEAFF.

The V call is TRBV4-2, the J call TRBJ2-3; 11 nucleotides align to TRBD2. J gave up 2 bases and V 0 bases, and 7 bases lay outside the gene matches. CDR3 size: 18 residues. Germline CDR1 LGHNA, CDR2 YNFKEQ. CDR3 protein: CASSQDGALAGATDTQYF. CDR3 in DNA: TGTGCCAGCAGCCAAGATGGAGCACTAGCGGGGGCCACAGATACGCAGTATTTT.

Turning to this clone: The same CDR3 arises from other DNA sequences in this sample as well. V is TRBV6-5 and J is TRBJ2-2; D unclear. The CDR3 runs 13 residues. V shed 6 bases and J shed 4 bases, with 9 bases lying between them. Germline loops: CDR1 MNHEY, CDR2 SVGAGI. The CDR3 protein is CASRATGTGELFF. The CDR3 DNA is TGTGCCAGCAGGGCCACGGGCACCGGGGAGCTGTTTTTT.

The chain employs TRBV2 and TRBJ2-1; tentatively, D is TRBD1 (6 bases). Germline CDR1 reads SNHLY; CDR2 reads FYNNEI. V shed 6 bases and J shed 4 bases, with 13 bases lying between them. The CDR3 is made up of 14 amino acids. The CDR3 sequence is CASRSTGFYNEQFF. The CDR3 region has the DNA TGTGCCAGCAGGAGTACAGGGTTTTACAATGAGCAGTTCTTC.

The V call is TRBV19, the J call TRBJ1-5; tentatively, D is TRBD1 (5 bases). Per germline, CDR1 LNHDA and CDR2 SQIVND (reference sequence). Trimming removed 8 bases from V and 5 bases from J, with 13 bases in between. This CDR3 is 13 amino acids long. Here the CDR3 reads CASSRGGDQPQHF. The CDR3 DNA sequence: TGTGCCAGTTCCCGGGGGGGGGATCAGCCCCAGCATTTT.

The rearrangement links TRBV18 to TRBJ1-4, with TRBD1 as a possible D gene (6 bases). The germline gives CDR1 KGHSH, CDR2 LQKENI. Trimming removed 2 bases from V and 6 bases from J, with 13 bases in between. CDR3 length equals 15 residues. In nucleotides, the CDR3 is TGTGCCAGCTCACCAGATTACAGGGATTATGAAAAACTGTTTTTT. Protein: CASSPDYRDYEKLFF.